One T cell receptor beta chain is described in this entry. Its antigen is undetermined. CDR1 and CDR2 from the germline V gene are SEHNR and FQNEAQ (reference sequence). There are 15 residues in the CDR3. The data were obtained in a study of T cells expressing NK-cell markers. Looking at the study overall: It was sorted CD3+CD56+NKG2C+, CD3+CD56+NKG2C- and CD3+CD56-NKG2C+ T cells that supplied the TCR beta repertoires. Study-wide findings and caveats: Questions lingered over whether expanded NKG2C+ T cell clones were HCMV-specific. A handful of donors showed these clonotypes also leading the CD3+CD56-NKG2C+ fraction. Of the CD8+ T cells in about 6 donors, about 1.0-7.0% belonged to dominant NKG2C+ clonotypes.

Each CDR3 protein gets one entry in TCRdb, which reprocessed the 5' RACE reads and gives no DNA. This sample contains about 160,000 distinct CDR3 sequences. The chain uses TRBV7-9 and TRBJ2-7; the D gene TCRdb calls, TRBD1, cannot be checked with no DNA. This TCR was sampled from a man aged 18-75 years in good health. Sequencing was performed on blood T cells: a sorted CD56 or NKG2C T cell subset, CD4+ or CD8+ T cells, or bulk PBMC T cells (not recorded which). The CDR3 sequence is CASSPPDRGQWEQYF. Complete variable domain (other parts from reference TRBV7-9 and TRBJ2-7): DTGVSQNPRHKITKRGQNVTFRCDPISEHNRLYWYRQTLGQGPEFLTYFQNEAQLEKSRLLSDRFSAERPKGSFSTLEIQRTEQGDSAMYLCASSPPDRGQWEQYFGPGTRLTVT.